This T cell receptor beta chain originates from a study of relationships among human T cell subsets. Study-level findings and limits: A CD4+CD8+ double-positive population could not be excluded by bead sorting. Over 55% of CD8+ cytotoxic sequences came from clones with over 100 reads.

Semiquantitative ARM-PCR amplified T cell receptor alpha and beta CDR3 regions from mRNA. ARM-PCR used tagged nested gene-specific primers, then communal superprimers for exponential amplification. First-round products served as template after exonuclease removal of nested primers. TCRdb itself ran the multiplex PCR reads through MiXCR, one entry per CDR3 protein. The data show some 10,000 distinct CDR3 sequences, 54% seen once. From the CD45RA-negative fraction, anti-CD45RO beads picked out CD45RA-RO+ memory T cells. The germline V gene has CDR1 LNHDA and CDR2 SQIVND (reference sequence). The CDR3 length is 15 residues. V lost 7 bases and J 10 bases, leaving 23 bases between the germline ends. In this sample, this clonotype turned up a few times. Its antigen is currently unknown.

Sequencing was carried out using memory T cells sorted from blood. The clonotype originates from a man in his forties in good health. The chain combines TRBV19 with TRBJ2-4, with D perhaps matching TRBD2 (6 bases). CDR3 sequence: CASTAMGTPSEIQYF. CDR3 DNA sequence: TGTGCCAGTACCGCCATGGGGACTCCCAGTGAAATTCAGTACTTC.